These 30 T cell receptor beta chains were all obtained from the same sample, sequenced in a study of response to subunit inactivated influenza vaccine. A single record per CDR3 protein comes from TCRdb applying MiXCR to the RT-PCR reads. The table includes fewer than 600,000 distinct CDR3 sequences, roughly 7.6% detected once. The sample in question was PBMCs from blood, obtained less than 30 months after vaccination. These receptors were collected from a man aged 50 to 69 who received an inactivated influenza vaccine.

The CDR3 nucleotides read TGTGCCAGCAGCCTCGAACTACTCTCGCTCCCCACAGATACGCAGTATTTT. It yields the protein CASSLELLSLPTDTQYF. The rearrangement uses TRBV11-2 and TRBJ2-3; no reliable D call. The CDR3 runs 17 residues. Germline values: CDR1 SGHAT, CDR2 FQNNGV. Trimming removed 5 bases at V and 2 bases at J, with 20 bases between. The variable domain in full, completed from reference TRBV11-2 and TRBJ2-3, reads EAGVAQSPRYKIIEKRQSVAFWCNPISGHATLYWYQQILGQGPKLLIQFQNNGVVDDSQLPKDRFSAERLKGVDSTLKIQPAKLEDSAVYLCASSLELLSLPTDTQYFGPGTRLTVL.

This clonotype was seen repeatedly, ten times or more. The chain has TRBV20-1 and TRBJ1-1; tentatively, D is TRBD1 (5 bases). Germline lookup yields CDR1 DFQATT and CDR2 SNEGSKA (reference sequence). The CDR3 has 13 amino acids. V was trimmed by 3 bases and J by 1 base, leaving 9 bases between them. This CDR3 reads CSASQGRNTEAFF. The CDR3, as DNA: TGCAGTGCTAGCCAGGGCCGGAACACTGAAGCTTTCTTT.

This clonotype was seen a few times. CDR3 bases: TGCGCCAGCAGCCTTCGGAGGGCAGTGAACACCGGGGAGCTGTTTTTT. Translation: CASSLRRAVNTGELFF. The chain carries TRBV5-1 and TRBJ2-2; D is possibly TRBD2 (6 bases). V lost 4 bases, J lost 1 base, and 14 bases lay in between. Germline-derived CDR1 and CDR2 are SGHRS and YFSETQ. This CDR3 contains 16 residues. Based on the CDR3 plus reference TRBV5-1 and TRBJ2-2, the full variable domain is KAGVTQTPRYLIKTRGQQVTLSCSPISGHRSVSWYQQTPGQGLQFLFEYFSETQRNKGNFPGRFSGRQFSNSRSEMNVSTLELGDSALYLCASSLRRAVNTGELFFGEGSRLTVL.

Worth noting for this clonotype: A much larger clonotype is one base distant, so this may be a read error. V and J are TRBV12-3 or TRBV12-4 and TRBJ2-3; 13 nucleotides match TRBD2. The CDR3 runs to 14 residues. J was trimmed by 7 bases and V by 6 bases; bases with no gene match: 4. Written as DNA, the CDR3 is TGTGCCAGCAGCCTGACTAGCGGGAGGAATACGCAGTATTTT. As protein: CASSLTSGRNTQYF.

This clonotype was found a few times. The chain uses TRBV15 and TRBJ1-4, with 8 positions matching TRBD1. CDR3 length: 15 residues. Germline V gives CDR1 LNHNV, CDR2 YYDKDF (reference sequence). J was trimmed by 8 bases and V by 5 bases; bases with no gene match: 10. This CDR3 reads CATSGSWTGREKLFF. The CDR3, as DNA: TGTGCCACCAGCGGATCTTGGACAGGGAGGGAAAAACTGTTTTTT.

The CDR3 loop reads CASSSTTGRETQYF. CDR3 in DNA: TGTGCCAGCAGCTCCACGACAGGGAGGGAGACCCAGTACTTC. The V call is TRBV3-1, the J call TRBJ2-5; D is perhaps TRBD1 (7 bases). V was pared by 5 bases and J by 5 bases, with 15 bases between. CDR1 and CDR2 from the germline V gene are LGHDT and YNNKEL (reference sequence). The CDR3 has 14 residues.

This clonotype was detected a few times. V usage is TRBV7-2 and J usage is TRBJ1-2; D unresolved. V was trimmed by 5 bases and J by 4 bases, leaving 17 bases between them. The CDR3 loop spans 15 amino acids. Germline loops: CDR1 SGHTA, CDR2 FQGNSA. The CDR3: CASSLELFRGYGYTF. The CDR3 DNA reads TGTGCCAGCAGCCTCGAACTTTTTCGTGGCTATGGCTACACCTTC. The full variable domain, with the rest looked up from reference TRBV7-2 and TRBJ1-2, is GAGVSQSPSNKVTEKGKDVELRCDPISGHTALYWYRQSLGQGLEFLIYFQGNSAPDKSGLPSDRFSAERTGGSVSTLTIQRTQQEDSAVYLCASSLELFRGYGYTFGSGTRLTVV.

This clonotype was seen a handful of times. The chain uses TRBV4-2 and TRBJ2-1; D is uncertain. The CDR3 has 12 amino acids. CDR1 and CDR2 (germline): LGHNA, YNFKEQ. V was clipped by 1 base and J by 9 bases, with 7 bases between them. CDR3 nucleotide sequence: TGTGCCAGCAGCCAAGTTGGCGTTGAGCAGTTCTTC. Translating gives CASSQVGVEQFF.

This clonotype was seen only a few times. The rearrangement joins TRBV7-2 to TRBJ2-5, with D tentatively TRBD1 (6 bases). Germline lookup yields CDR1 SGHTA and CDR2 FQGNSA. This CDR3 spans 16 amino acids. Trimming took off 1 base at V and 2 bases at J, with 14 bases between the two ends. The CDR3 DNA follows: TGTGCCAGCAGCTTAGGTTGGGACAACCCTCAAGAGACCCAGTACTTC. Translating gives CASSLGWDNPQETQYF.

This clonotype has a handful of counts. The rearrangement uses TRBV20-1 and TRBJ2-3; 11 nucleotides line up with TRBD2. V trimming: 5 bases; J trimming: 6 bases; junction bases outside the gene matches: 10. The CDR3 consists of 15 residues. Germline V lookup: CDR1 DFQATT, CDR2 SNEGSKA (reference sequence). DNA for the CDR3: TGCAGTGCTCCGCCCGGGACTAGCGGTCTCGATACGCAGTATTTT. Translated, it gives CSAPPGTSGLDTQYF.

The count of this clonotype is one. The chain is built from TRBV11-2 and TRBJ2-7; either TRBD1 or TRBD2 may supply D (5 bases each). Trimming cost V 8 bases and J 7 bases, with 18 bases left between them. CDR3 length: 13 amino acids. Germline assignment: CDR1 SGHAT and CDR2 FQNNGV. The DNA for the CDR3 is TGTGCCAGCTGCCCTGGGACCCGAGGGGAGCAGTACTTC. It is translated as CASCPGTRGEQYF.

This clonotype was found many times. This rearrangement joins TRBV6-5 to TRBJ2-7, with a possible D match to TRBD2 (6 bases). Trimming pared 0 bases from V and 2 bases from J, leaving 11 bases between. Germline V gene data show CDR1 as MNHEY and CDR2 as SVGAGI. The CDR3 consists of 15 residues. The CDR3 here is CASSYSWDSPYEQYF. CDR3 sequence (DNA): TGTGCCAGCAGTTACTCCTGGGACTCGCCCTACGAGCAGTACTTC.

This clonotype was detected a few times. The chain links TRBV4-2 to TRBJ2-7; 8 positions agree with TRBD1. The junction had 13 bases not matched to a gene; V was cut back by 2 bases and J by 7 bases. Germline V gives CDR1 LGHNA, CDR2 YNFKEQ. This CDR3 has 16 amino acids. This CDR3 is CASSQWPGQGLGEQYF. Here the CDR3 DNA reads TGTGCCAGCAGCCAATGGCCAGGACAGGGCCTCGGGGAGCAGTACTTC.

The chain couples TRBV4-2 to TRBJ1-4, with D unclear. This CDR3 comprises 15 residues. CDR1 and CDR2 (germline): LGHNA, YNFKEQ. V was shortened by 4 bases and J by 0 bases, with 9 bases between the two germline ends. DNA of the CDR3: TGTGCCAGCAGCCCAACACCAGCAACTAATGAAAAACTGTTTTTT. Translated, it gives CASSPTPATNEKLFF.

This clonotype was detected a few times. The chain has TRBV6-5 and TRBJ2-1; D ambiguous. The CDR3 contains 14 residues. Germline CDR1 MNHEY, CDR2 SVGAGI. Deletions cut 0 bases from V and 8 bases from J, with 11 bases between. As DNA, the CDR3 is TGTGCCAGCAGTTACTCGCCACCTGAGGATGAGCAGTTCTTC. As protein: CASSYSPPEDEQFF.

This clonotype was seen repeatedly, ten times or more. V usage is TRBV24-1 and J usage is TRBJ2-5; D unresolved. Germline lookup yields CDR1 KGHDR and CDR2 SFDVKD. The V end was cut by 4 bases, the J end by 4 bases, with 15 bases between. The CDR3 consists of 15 residues. DNA of the CDR3: TGTGCCACCAGTGACTCGGAAAGGATGGGAGAGACCCAGTACTTC. This codes for CATSDSERMGETQYF.

This clonotype was observed at least ten times. The chain combines TRBV4-3 with TRBJ2-2; possibly TRBD1 for D (5 bases). The length of the CDR3 is 16 residues. Germline loops: CDR1 LGHNA, CDR2 YSLEER. V was pared by 0 bases and J by 3 bases, with 11 bases between. The CDR3 is CASSQDRADYTGELFF. The CDR3 DNA sequence: TGCGCCAGCAGCCAAGACAGGGCCGATTACACCGGGGAGCTGTTTTTT.

This chain connects TRBV15 to TRBJ2-7; perhaps D is TRBD1 or TRBD2 (5 bases each). V gave up 8 bases and J gave up 3 bases, with 14 bases separating them. Germline V gene lookup returns CDR1 LNHNV and CDR2 YYDKDF (reference sequence). The CDR3 runs to 13 residues. The CDR3 is CATSGTERYEQYF. The CDR3 bases are TGTGCCACCTCCGGGACGGAACGCTACGAGCAGTACTTC.

This clonotype was recorded at least ten times. V usage is TRBV4-1 and J usage is TRBJ2-3; no reliable D call. V was shortened by 0 bases and J by 2 bases, with 6 bases between the two germline ends. Germline lookup yields CDR1 MGHRA and CDR2 YSYEKL. This CDR3 spans 14 amino acids. CDR3 protein: CASSQDGDTDTQYF. The CDR3 nucleotides are TGCGCCAGCAGCCAAGACGGCGACACAGATACGCAGTATTTT.

The chain carries TRBV5-1 and TRBJ2-1; 11 bases align to TRBD1. This CDR3 is built from 14 residues. V lost 4 bases, J lost 9 bases, and 6 bases stayed unmatched. Germline-derived CDR1 and CDR2 are SGHRS and YFSETQ. The CDR3, as DNA: TGCGCCAGCAGCGTCGGACAGGGGGCTGGTGAGCAGTTCTTC. Translated, it gives CASSVGQGAGEQFF.

The table lists this clonotype with many counts. J is TRBJ1-3 and V is TRBV7-2; tentative D call: TRBD1 (5 bases). Germline lookup yields CDR1 SGHTA and CDR2 FQGNSA. Deletions cut 5 bases from V and 0 bases from J, with 8 bases between. The CDR3 length is 14 residues. The CDR3 protein is CASSLDSSGNTIYF. Written as DNA, the CDR3 is TGTGCCAGCAGCCTAGACAGCTCTGGAAACACCATATATTTT.

This clonotype was found a few times. The V gene is TRBV11-3, the J gene TRBJ2-1, with 7 bases that match TRBD2. The CDR3 loop spans 15 amino acids. V lost 5 bases and J lost 6; bases outside the gene matches: 10. From germline, CDR1 is SGHNT and CDR2 YENEEA. CDR3: CASSGGEGPTNEQFF. The CDR3 bases are TGTGCCAGCAGCGGGGGGGAGGGGCCCACCAATGAGCAGTTCTTC.

Only a few counts were recorded for this clonotype. The chain combines TRBV4-2 with TRBJ2-1, with 12 bases lining up with TRBD2. Per germline, CDR1 LGHNA and CDR2 YNFKEQ. The length of the CDR3 is 20 residues. V was clipped by 1 base and J by 0 bases; unmatched bases: 10. The CDR3 bases are TGTGCCAGCAGCCAAGTCCCTAGCGGGGGGGCCTTCATCTCCTACAATGAGCAGTTCTTC. Translation gives CASSQVPSGGAFISYNEQFF.

The chain combines TRBV19 with TRBJ1-1, with D unresolved. This CDR3 has 13 amino acids. Germline loops: CDR1 LNHDA, CDR2 SQIVND (reference sequence). Trimming stripped 0 bases from V and 2 bases from J, with 4 bases between. CDR3 protein: CASSIDLNTEAFF. The CDR3 DNA reads as TGTGCCAGTAGTATAGATTTAAACACTGAAGCTTTCTTT.

This clonotype was picked up one time. The junction does not match germline at one end; this may be a read error. V usage is TRBV6-5 and J usage is TRBJ2-2, with TRBD2 matching 10 bases. Germline loops: CDR1 MNHEY, CDR2 SVGAGI. The CDR3 has 15 residues. CDR3 bases: TGTGCCAGCAGTTCTAGCGGGGGATACACCCGGGAGCTGTTTTTT. Amino acids: CASSSSGGYTRELFF.

This rearrangement joins TRBV4-2 to TRBJ2-5; perhaps TRBD2 as D (5 bases). Germline V gives CDR1 LGHNA, CDR2 YNFKEQ. Trimming removed 0 bases from V and 4 bases from J, with 15 bases in between. This CDR3 is built from 16 residues. As DNA, the CDR3 is TGTGCCAGCAGCCAAGAGGCAGTTGCGGGTGGAGAGACCCAGTACTTC. It codes for CASSQEAVAGGETQYF.

There are many counts of this clonotype. The chain combines TRBV28 with TRBJ2-5, with 9 positions matching TRBD2. Germline loops: CDR1 MDHEN, CDR2 SYDVKM. This CDR3 is built from 11 residues. Trimming took 6 bases from V and 7 from J; bases not matched to a gene: 0. CDR3 in amino acids: CASRGLATQYF. DNA for the CDR3: TGTGCCAGCAGGGGACTAGCGACCCAGTACTTC.

At least ten counts were recorded for this clonotype. This rearrangement joins TRBV5-1 to TRBJ2-3, with D perhaps TRBD2 (6 bases). CDR3 length: 15 residues. Germline V CDR1 and CDR2: SGHRS, YFSETQ. The V end lost 4 bases, the J end lost 0 bases, and 12 bases lay between the germline ends. The CDR3 loop reads CASSRRGASTDTQYF. In DNA form, the CDR3 reads TGCGCCAGCAGCCGGCGCGGGGCTAGCACAGATACGCAGTATTTT.

This clonotype was detected a few times. V gene TRBV6-1 combines with J gene TRBJ2-7, with 10 nucleotides matching TRBD2. The V and J ends lost 1 base and 4 bases, in that order; junction bases with no gene match: 7. CDR3 size: 16 residues. Looked up from germline, CDR1 is MNHNS and CDR2 is SASEGT. For the CDR3, the DNA is TGTGCCAGCAGTGAAGAATGGGGACTAGCGATGTACGAGCAGTACTTC. It translates to CASSEEWGLAMYEQYF.

There are many counts of this clonotype. This chain connects TRBV5-1 to TRBJ2-7, with D possibly TRBD1 on 6 matching bases. CDR3 length equals 14 residues. Germline V gene data show CDR1 as SGHRS and CDR2 as YFSETQ. V gave up 2 bases and J gave up 5 bases, with 14 bases separating them. This CDR3 is CASSLSGTSNEQYF. The CDR3 coding sequence is TGCGCCAGCAGCTTATCCGGGACATCCAACGAGCAGTACTTC.